The clone carrying this TCR beta chain has a count of ten or more. Its specificity is not known. The data stem from a study of T cell repertoires in cytomegalovirus infection. Across the whole study: CMV infection plus the matching HLA type was flagged by public TCR beta signatures. Overall study results and limits: Totalled public TCR beta family frequency picked out people who carried CMV plus the relevant HLA. Across the ex vivo response, the dominant clonotypes were HLA-C-restricted CMV-specific TCR beta clonotypes.

TCRdb reanalysed the reads using MiXCR and keeps one entry per CDR3 protein. The data hold 490,000 or so distinct CDR3 sequences, with about 11% observed a single time. The trim removed 6 bases at V and 3 bases at J, leaving 4 bases unmatched. This CDR3 contains 13 residues. CDR1 is SQVTM and CDR2 is ANQGSEA in the germline V gene. The TCR originated in a human donor in good health (CMV status not recorded). Some clones in this sample may be carry-over from other donors' samples. The source material was PBMCs. The V call is TRBV29-1, the J call TRBJ2-5; 10 bases agree with TRBD1. The CDR3 coding sequence is TGCAGCGTCTTGACAGGGGGCAAAGAGACCCAGTACTTC. Its translation: CSVLTGGKETQYF.